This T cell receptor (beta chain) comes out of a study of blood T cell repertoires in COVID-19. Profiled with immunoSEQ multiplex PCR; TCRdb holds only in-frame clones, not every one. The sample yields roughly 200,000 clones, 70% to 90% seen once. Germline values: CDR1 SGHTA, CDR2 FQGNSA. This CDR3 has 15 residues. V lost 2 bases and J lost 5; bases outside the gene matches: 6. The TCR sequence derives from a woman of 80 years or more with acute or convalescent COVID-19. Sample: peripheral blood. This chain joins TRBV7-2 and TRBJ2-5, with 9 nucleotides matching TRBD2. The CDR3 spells CASSLPAGGGETQYF. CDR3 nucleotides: TGTGCCAGCAGCTTACCGGCGGGAGGGGGGGAGACCCAGTACTTC.